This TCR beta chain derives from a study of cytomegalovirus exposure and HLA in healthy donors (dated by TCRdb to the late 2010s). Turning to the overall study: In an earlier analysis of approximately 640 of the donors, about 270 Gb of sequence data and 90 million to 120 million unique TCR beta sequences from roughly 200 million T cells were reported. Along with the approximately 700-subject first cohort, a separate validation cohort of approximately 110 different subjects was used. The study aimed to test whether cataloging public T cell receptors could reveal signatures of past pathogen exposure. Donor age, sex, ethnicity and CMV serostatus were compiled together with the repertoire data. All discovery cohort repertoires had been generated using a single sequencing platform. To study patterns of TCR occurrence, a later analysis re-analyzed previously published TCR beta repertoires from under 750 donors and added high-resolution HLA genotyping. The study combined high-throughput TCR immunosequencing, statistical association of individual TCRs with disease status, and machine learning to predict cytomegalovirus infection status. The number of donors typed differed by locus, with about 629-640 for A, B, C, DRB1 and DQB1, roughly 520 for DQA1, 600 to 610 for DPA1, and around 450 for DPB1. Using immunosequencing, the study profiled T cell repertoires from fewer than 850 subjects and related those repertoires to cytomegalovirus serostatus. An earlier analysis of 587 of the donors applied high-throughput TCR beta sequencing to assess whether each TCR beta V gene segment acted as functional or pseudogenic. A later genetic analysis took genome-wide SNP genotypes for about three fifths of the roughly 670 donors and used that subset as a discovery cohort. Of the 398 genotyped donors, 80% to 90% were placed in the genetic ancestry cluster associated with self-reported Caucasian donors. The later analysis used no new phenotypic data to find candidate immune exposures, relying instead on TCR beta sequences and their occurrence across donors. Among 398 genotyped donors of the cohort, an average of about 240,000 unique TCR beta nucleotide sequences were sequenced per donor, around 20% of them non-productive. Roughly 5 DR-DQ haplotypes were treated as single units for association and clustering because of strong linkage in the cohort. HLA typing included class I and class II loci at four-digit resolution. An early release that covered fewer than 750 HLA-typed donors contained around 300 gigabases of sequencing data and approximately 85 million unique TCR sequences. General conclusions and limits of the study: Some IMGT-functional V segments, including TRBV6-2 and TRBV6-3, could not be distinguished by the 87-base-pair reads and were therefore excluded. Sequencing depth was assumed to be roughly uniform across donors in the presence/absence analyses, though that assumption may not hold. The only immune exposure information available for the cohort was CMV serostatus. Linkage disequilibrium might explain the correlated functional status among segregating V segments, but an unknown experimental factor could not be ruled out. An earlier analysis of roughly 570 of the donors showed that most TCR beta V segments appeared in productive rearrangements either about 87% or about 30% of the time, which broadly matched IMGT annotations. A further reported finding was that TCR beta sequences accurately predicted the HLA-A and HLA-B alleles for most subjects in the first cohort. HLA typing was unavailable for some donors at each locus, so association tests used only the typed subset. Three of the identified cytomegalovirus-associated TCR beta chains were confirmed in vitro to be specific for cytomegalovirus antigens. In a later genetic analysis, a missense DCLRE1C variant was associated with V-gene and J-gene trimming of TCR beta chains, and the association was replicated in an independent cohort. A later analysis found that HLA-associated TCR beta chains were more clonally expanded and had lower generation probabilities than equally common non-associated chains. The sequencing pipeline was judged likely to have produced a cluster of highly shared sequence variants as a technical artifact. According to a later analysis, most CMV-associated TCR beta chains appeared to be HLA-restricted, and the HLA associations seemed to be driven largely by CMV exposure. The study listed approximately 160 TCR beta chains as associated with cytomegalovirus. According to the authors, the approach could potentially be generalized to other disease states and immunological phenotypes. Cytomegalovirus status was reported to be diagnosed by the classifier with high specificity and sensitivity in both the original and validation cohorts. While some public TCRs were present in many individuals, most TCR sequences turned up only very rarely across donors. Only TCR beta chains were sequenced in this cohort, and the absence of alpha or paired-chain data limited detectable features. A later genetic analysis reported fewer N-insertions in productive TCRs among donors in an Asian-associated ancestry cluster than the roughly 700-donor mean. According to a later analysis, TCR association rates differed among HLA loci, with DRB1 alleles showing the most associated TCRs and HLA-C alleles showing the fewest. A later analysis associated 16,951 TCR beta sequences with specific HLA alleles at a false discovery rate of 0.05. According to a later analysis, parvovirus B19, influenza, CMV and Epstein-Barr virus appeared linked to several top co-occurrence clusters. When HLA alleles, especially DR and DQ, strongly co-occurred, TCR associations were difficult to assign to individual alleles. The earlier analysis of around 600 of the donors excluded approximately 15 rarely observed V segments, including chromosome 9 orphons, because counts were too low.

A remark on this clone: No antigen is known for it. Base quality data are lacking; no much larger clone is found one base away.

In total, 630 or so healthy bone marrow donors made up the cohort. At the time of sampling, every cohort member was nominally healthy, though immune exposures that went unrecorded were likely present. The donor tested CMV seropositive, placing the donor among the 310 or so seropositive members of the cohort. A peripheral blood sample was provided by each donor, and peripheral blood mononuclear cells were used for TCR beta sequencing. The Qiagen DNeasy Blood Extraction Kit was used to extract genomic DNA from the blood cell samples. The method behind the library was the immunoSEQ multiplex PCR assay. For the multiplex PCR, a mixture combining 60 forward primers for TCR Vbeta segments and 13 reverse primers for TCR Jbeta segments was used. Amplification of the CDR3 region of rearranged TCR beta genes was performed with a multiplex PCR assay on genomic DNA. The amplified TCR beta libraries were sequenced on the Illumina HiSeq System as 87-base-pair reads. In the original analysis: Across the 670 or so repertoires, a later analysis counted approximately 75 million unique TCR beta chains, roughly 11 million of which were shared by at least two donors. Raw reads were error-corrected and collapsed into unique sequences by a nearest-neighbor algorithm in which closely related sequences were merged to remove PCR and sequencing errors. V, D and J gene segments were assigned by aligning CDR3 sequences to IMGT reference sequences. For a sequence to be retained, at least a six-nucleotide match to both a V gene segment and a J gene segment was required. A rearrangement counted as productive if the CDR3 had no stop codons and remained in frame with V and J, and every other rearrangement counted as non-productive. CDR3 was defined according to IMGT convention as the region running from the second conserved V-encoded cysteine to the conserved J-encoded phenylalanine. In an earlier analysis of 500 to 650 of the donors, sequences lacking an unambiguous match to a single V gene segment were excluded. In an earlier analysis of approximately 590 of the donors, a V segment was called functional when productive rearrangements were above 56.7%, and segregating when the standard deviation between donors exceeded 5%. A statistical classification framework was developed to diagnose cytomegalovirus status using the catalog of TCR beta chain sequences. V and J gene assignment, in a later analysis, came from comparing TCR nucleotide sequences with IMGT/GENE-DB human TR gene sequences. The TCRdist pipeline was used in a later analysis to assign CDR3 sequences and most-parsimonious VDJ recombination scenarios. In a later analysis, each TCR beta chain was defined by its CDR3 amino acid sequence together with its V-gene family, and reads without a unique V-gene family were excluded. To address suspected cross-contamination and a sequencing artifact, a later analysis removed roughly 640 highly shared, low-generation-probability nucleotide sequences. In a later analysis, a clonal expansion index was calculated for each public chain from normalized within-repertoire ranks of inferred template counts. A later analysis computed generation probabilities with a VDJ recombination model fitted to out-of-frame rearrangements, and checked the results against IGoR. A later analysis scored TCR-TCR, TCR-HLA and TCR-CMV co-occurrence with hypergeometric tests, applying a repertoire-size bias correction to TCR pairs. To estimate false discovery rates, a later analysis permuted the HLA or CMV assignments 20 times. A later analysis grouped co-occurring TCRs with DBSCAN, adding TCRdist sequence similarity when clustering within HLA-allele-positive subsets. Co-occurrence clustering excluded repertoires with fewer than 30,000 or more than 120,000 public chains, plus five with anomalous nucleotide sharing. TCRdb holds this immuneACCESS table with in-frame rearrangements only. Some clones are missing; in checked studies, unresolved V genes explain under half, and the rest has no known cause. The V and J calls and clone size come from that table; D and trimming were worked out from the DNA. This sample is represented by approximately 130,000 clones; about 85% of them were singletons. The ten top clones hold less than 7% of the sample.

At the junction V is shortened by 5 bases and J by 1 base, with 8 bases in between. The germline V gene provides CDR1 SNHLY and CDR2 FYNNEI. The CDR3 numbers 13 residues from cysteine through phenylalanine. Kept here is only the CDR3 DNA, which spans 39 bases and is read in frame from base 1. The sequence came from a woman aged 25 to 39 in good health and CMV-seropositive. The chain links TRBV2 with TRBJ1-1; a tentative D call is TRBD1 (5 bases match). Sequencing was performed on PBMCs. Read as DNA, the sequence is TGTGCCAGCAGTATCCAGGGGAACACTGAAGCTTTCTTT. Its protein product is CASSIQGNTEAFF.